Listed below are T cell receptor beta chains from one sample, sequenced in a study of blood T cell repertoires in COVID-19. The repertoire was sequenced with immunoSEQ multiplex PCR; TCRdb's copy has only in-frame clones and lacks some. The profile shows tens of thousands of clones, more than 80% of them singletons. Sequencing used peripheral blood. The receptors were gathered from a woman aged 60-70 years with COVID-19, enrolled during active disease. The CDR3 runs from the conserved cysteine through the conserved F or W. A D gene is named only where the DNA matches it firmly. Clone size is stated in some rows and not others, as once, few, many or a class when expanded.

v_call	j_call	clone_size	d_call	cdr3_aa
TRBV7-9	TRBJ1-2	-	-	CASSLKQDYGYTF
TRBV14	TRBJ2-7	-	-	CASSQDPNPIQYF
TRBV5-3	TRBJ1-1	-	-	CARSPILGGFDTEAFF
TRBV6-5	TRBJ2-7	few	TRBD2	CASRMERDSYEQYF
TRBV3-1/TRBV3-2	TRBJ1-2	once	TRBD1	CASSPRDRAGGYTF
TRBV10-3	TRBJ2-2	-	-	CAISETGNTGELFF
TRBV10-1	TRBJ1-1	-	-	CASSESGRWTEAFF
TRBV14	TRBJ1-2	-	-	CASSQGQAANYGYTF
TRBV4-3	TRBJ2-3	-	TRBD2	CASSQDSSGSRTQYF
TRBV4-2	TRBJ1-1	-	TRBD1	CATSDRGATEAFF
TRBV7-8	TRBJ1-4	-	TRBD1	CASIRGQGAFATNEKLFF
TRBV7-2	TRBJ2-3	-	TRBD2	CASSLEGRGLAGFTDTQYF
TRBV27	TRBJ1-1	-	-	CASSLFSLLNTEAFF
TRBV19	TRBJ2-6	once	-	CASTTSGGSGANVLTF
TRBV18	TRBJ2-5	-	-	CASSPGRDGTQYF
TRBV7-9	TRBJ2-7	-	TRBD2	CASSSGLGTRNEQYF
TRBV6-5	TRBJ1-4	-	TRBD1	CASSTRTGDEKLFF
TRBV19	TRBJ2-7	-	TRBD1	CASRPSAGTGKGEQYF
TRBV30	TRBJ2-7	once	-	CAWSLSYEQYF
TRBV30	TRBJ1-1	-	TRBD1	CAWTPGQGFPGFF
TRBV19	TRBJ2-7	-	TRBD2	CASSPGGGSDEQYF
TRBV28	TRBJ1-3	-	-	CASRGRGTGNTIYF
TRBV9	TRBJ1-2	-	-	CASSVAGSSDYGYTF
TRBV19	TRBJ1-5	-	TRBD1	CASKSTGGREQPQHF
TRBV6-6	TRBJ2-7	-	TRBD1	CASRRTGQGSHEQYF
TRBV19	TRBJ1-1	-	TRBD1	CASSSIRGPVNTEAFF
TRBV3-1/TRBV3-2	TRBJ2-7	-	TRBD2	CASSRATGGGSYEQYF
TRBV3-1/TRBV3-2	TRBJ1-1	once	-	CASSQLTAEAFF
TRBV7-2	TRBJ2-7	-	TRBD2	CASSKTSGSYEQYF
TRBV27	TRBJ1-1	once	-	CASIPNRGGAFF
TRBV28	TRBJ1-1	-	-	CASTQPGWNTEAFF